A single sample gave rise to the 24 T cell receptor beta chains below, sequenced in a study of blood T cell repertoires in COVID-19. Sequencing was performed with immunoSEQ multiplex PCR; in TCRdb, only in-frame clones are kept and a portion is missing. The profile shows fewer than 450,000 clones, less than 95% of them singletons. The sequenced material came from PBMCs or T cells enriched from blood (not recorded which). The receptors shown here come from a man younger than 30 who had recovered from COVID-19.

Only one count was recorded for this clone. The chain combines TRBV7-9 with TRBJ2-3; the match to TRBD2 covers 12 bases. Looked up from germline, CDR1 is SEHNR and CDR2 is FQNEAQ (reference sequence). The J segment lost 4 bases and the V segment lost 0 bases, leaving 5 bases of the junction unmatched. This CDR3 contains 17 residues. CDR3 amino acids: CASSLATSGGRADTQYF. The CDR3 DNA follows: TGTGCCAGCAGCTTAGCGACTAGCGGGGGACGGGCAGATACGCAGTATTTT.

The chain recombines TRBV18 with TRBJ2-5; 7 nucleotides align to TRBD1. The germline V gene encodes CDR1 KGHSH and CDR2 LQKENI. The CDR3 runs 15 residues. V lost 3 bases to trimming and J lost 5 bases; unmatched junction nucleotides: 9. CDR3 sequence (DNA): TGTGCCAGCTCACCTGGGACAGCCATCGAGGAGACCCAGTACTTC. Translated: CASSPGTAIEETQYF.

This rearrangement joins TRBV7-2 to TRBJ1-2; D may be TRBD1 (6 bases). V was clipped by 5 bases and J by 5 bases, with 15 bases between them. Per the germline V gene, CDR1 is SGHTA and CDR2 is FQGNSA. The CDR3 is made up of 14 amino acids. CDR3: CASSQGLGEYGYTF. CDR3 sequence (DNA): TGTGCCAGCAGCCAGGGGTTAGGGGAGTATGGCTACACCTTC.

The chain carries TRBV6-4 and TRBJ2-1; TRBD2 matches at 12 bases. The CDR3 runs 14 residues. Trimming took 4 bases from V and 7 from J; bases not matched to a gene: 2. From germline, CDR1 is MRHNA and CDR2 SNTAGT. CDR3 loop: CASSGLAGANEQFF. DNA for the CDR3: TGTGCCAGCAGTGGACTAGCGGGAGCGAATGAGCAGTTCTTC.

V and J are TRBV5-3 and TRBJ1-2; D uncertain. TRBV5-3 has ORF status, its function being uncertain. CDR3 length: 19 amino acids. Trimming left V 2 bases short and J 0 bases short, with 23 bases between. CDR3 sequence: CARSFLRFGPCMANYGYTF. The CDR3 region has the DNA TGTGCCAGAAGCTTCCTCCGGTTTGGGCCCTGCATGGCTAACTATGGCTACACCTTC.

The chain combines TRBV19 with TRBJ1-2; TRBD1 might be the D (5 bases). CDR1 and CDR2 (germline): LNHDA, SQIVND (reference sequence). CDR3 length: 13 amino acids. With 2 bases removed from V and 2 bases from J, the gap between germline ends came to 6 bases. As DNA, the CDR3 is TGTGCCAGTAGTATACGACAGAACTATGGCTACACCTTC. This sequence encodes CASSIRQNYGYTF.

The V gene is TRBV5-1, the J gene TRBJ2-1; 8 bases agree with TRBD2. CDR3 length: 16 residues. After removal of 0 bases from V and 9 bases from J, the junction contained 11 bases not matched to a gene. Germline CDR1 and CDR2: SGHRS and YFSETQ. In DNA form, the CDR3 reads TGCGCCAGCAGCTTGGGGTCTAGCGGGCCCCCCGGTGAGCAGTTCTTC. It yields the protein CASSLGSSGPPGEQFF.

Regarding this clone: Sequence at one end of the junction differs from germline and may be a read error. The chain has TRBV7-9 and TRBJ1-1; possibly TRBD1 for D (5 bases). This CDR3 contains 15 residues. CDR1 and CDR2 from the germline V gene are SEHNR and FQNEAQ (reference sequence). The CDR3 here is CASSLGGTGSTEAFF. As DNA, the CDR3 is TGTGCCAGCAGTTTAGGAGGGACCGGGAGCACTGAAGCTTTCTTT.

This clone occurred once. This sequence joins TRBV5-1 and TRBJ2-1; TRBD2 matches at 7 bases. The CDR3 consists of 15 residues. The germline V gene has CDR1 SGHRS and CDR2 YFSETQ. The trim removed 0 bases at V and 6 bases at J, leaving 6 bases unmatched. The CDR3 nucleotides are TGCGCCAGCAGCTTGGGTGGGAGGGTGTCCAATGAGCAGTTCTTC. Translating it yields CASSLGGRVSNEQFF.

The J gene is TRBJ1-1, the V gene TRBV15; D unclear. CDR3 size: 15 residues. V lost 1 base, J lost 1 base, and 10 bases lay in between. The germline CDR1 and CDR2 sequences are LNHNV and YYDKDF (reference sequence). In DNA form, the CDR3 reads TGTGCCACCAGCAGAGGAAAACATTGGAACACTGAAGCTTTCTTT. Translation gives CATSRGKHWNTEAFF.

The genes are TRBV6-6 and TRBJ2-7, with TRBD1 as a possible D gene (6 bases). V was cut by 7 bases and J by 6 bases, with 16 bases left in between. CDR3 length equals 13 residues. Germline CDR1 and CDR2: MNHNY and SVGAGI (reference sequence). The CDR3 sequence: CASTTEGVGEQYF. The CDR3 DNA follows: TGTGCCAGCACCACCGAGGGGGTGGGCGAGCAGTACTTC.

The chain links TRBV7-9 to TRBJ1-5; maybe TRBD1 (5 bases). Trimming shortened V by 8 bases and J by 3 bases, and 14 bases separated the two germline ends. The CDR3 totals 14 residues. The germline CDR1 and CDR2 sequences are SEHNR and FQNEAQ (reference sequence). In nucleotides, the CDR3 is TGTGCCAGCTCTTTTCGGGGGGTCAATCAGCCCCAGCATTTT. Its translation: CASSFRGVNQPQHF.

A single count supports this clone. This sequence joins TRBV27 and TRBJ1-1; D possibly corresponds to TRBD1 (5 bases). The CDR3 length is 12 residues. V lost 3 bases and J 11 bases, leaving 13 bases between the germline ends. The germline CDR1 and CDR2 sequences are MNHEY and SMNVEV (reference sequence). This chain's CDR3 is CASSFRPPGAFF. CDR3 in DNA: TGTGCCAGCAGTTTTCGGCCTCCAGGGGCTTTCTTT.

The chain couples TRBV9 to TRBJ1-1, with D maybe TRBD1 (6 bases). Germline loops: CDR1 SGDLS, CDR2 YYNGEE. With 4 bases removed from V and 11 bases from J, the gap between germline ends came to 21 bases. The CDR3 is 14 residues long. CDR3 nucleotides: TGTGCCAGCAGCCCATCACAGGCAGGGGTAGTGGCTTTCTTT. This gives the protein CASSPSQAGVVAFF.

This rearrangement joins TRBV6-5 to TRBJ1-1; D may be TRBD1 (5 bases). The CDR3 covers 11 residues. With 7 bases removed from V and 6 bases from J, the gap between germline ends came to 9 bases. The germline gives CDR1 MNHEY, CDR2 SVGAGI. CDR3 in DNA: TGTGCCAGCATAAGGGGCTCTGAAGCTTTCTTT. Protein sequence: CASIRGSEAFF.

This chain links TRBV2 with TRBJ1-1; unclear D gene. Germline values: CDR1 SNHLY, CDR2 FYNNEI. V was clipped by 2 bases and J by 3 bases, with 7 bases between them. This CDR3 has 13 amino acids. This CDR3 is CASSESSYTEAFF. The CDR3 DNA follows: TGTGCCAGCAGTGAATCAAGCTACACTGAAGCTTTCTTT.

This chain connects TRBV14 to TRBJ1-6, with 7 bases matching TRBD1. Germline CDR1 SGHDN, CDR2 FVKESK. Germline trimming cut 8 bases from V and 5 bases from J; bases unmatched to any gene: 3. The CDR3 is 13 residues long. CDR3 protein: CASSGGHNSPLHF. The CDR3, as DNA: TGTGCCAGCTCAGGGGGGCATAATTCACCCCTCCACTTT.

The chain couples TRBV4-1 to TRBJ1-1; D is perhaps TRBD1 (5 bases). This CDR3 region has 16 residues. The V and J ends lost 5 bases and 0 bases respectively, with 16 bases between them. Germline-derived CDR1 and CDR2 are MGHRA and YSYEKL. The CDR3: CASSIREGAMNTEAFF. In DNA, the CDR3 is TGCGCCAGCAGCATCAGGGAAGGGGCCATGAACACTGAAGCTTTCTTT.

The chain joins TRBV27 to TRBJ1-4; D possibly corresponds to TRBD1 (6 bases). V shed 6 bases and J shed 5 bases, with 10 bases lying between them. The germline gives CDR1 MNHEY, CDR2 SMNVEV (reference sequence). The CDR3 totals 13 residues. The CDR3: CASRGQRNEKLFF. The CDR3 nucleotides are TGTGCCAGCAGAGGACAGCGGAATGAAAAACTGTTTTTT.

The CDR3 sequence: CASSEPGGGTEAFF. The CDR3 DNA reads as TGCGCCAGCAGTGAGCCCGGTGGTGGCACTGAAGCTTTCTTT. V and J are TRBV10-2 and TRBJ1-1, with D unclear. CDR1 and CDR2 from the germline V gene are WSHSY and SAAADI. The V gene lost 2 bases and the J gene lost 4 bases, with 11 bases spanning the gap. CDR3 length: 14 residues.

J is TRBJ2-4 and V is TRBV6-5; D remains unclear. Trimming took off 0 bases at V and 0 bases at J, with 9 bases between the two ends. CDR1 and CDR2 from the germline V gene are MNHEY and SVGAGI. CDR3 length equals 16 residues. The CDR3 DNA is TGTGCCAGCAGTTACTCTCTTAGCTTAGCCAAAAACATTCAGTACTTC. It translates to CASSYSLSLAKNIQYF.

V usage is TRBV28 and J usage is TRBJ1-1; no definite D call. CDR3 length: 13 amino acids. Germline values: CDR1 MDHEN, CDR2 SYDVKM. The V gene lost 7 bases and the J gene lost 8 bases, with 17 bases spanning the gap. In DNA, the CDR3 is TGTGCCAGCACCCTGATCCTTTCGGAGGAAGCTTTCTTT. Its translation: CASTLILSEEAFF.

The chain is built from TRBV11-2 and TRBJ2-3, with D possibly matching TRBD1 (6 bases). The V gene's germline CDR1 is SGHAT and CDR2 FQNNGV. Deletions cut 1 base from V and 2 bases from J, with 10 bases between. The length of the CDR3 is 15 residues. Here the CDR3 DNA reads TGTGCCAGCAGCTTAGGGACAGAGGACACAGATACGCAGTATTTT. This codes for CASSLGTEDTDTQYF.

This clone has more than one count but fewer than ten. The same CDR3 is also encoded by other DNA sequences in this sample. CDR3 in DNA: TGCGCCAGCAGCGAGCGGTCCCAAGAGACCCAGTACTTC. Residues: CASSERSQETQYF. The chain links TRBV5-1 to TRBJ2-5; possible D gene TRBD2, 5 bases. The V end was cut by 4 bases, the J end by 1 base, with 8 bases between. From germline, CDR1 is SGHRS and CDR2 YFSETQ. This CDR3 has 13 residues.